The 14 T cell receptor beta chains presented below share a single source sample, sequenced in a study of T cells in Graves' hyperthyroidism and ophthalmopathy. Amplification yielded TCR beta CDR3 regions, with RNA transcripts as the source. HTBI primers were used for first-round RT-PCR of the TCR CDR3. MiXCR, run by TCRdb on the multiplex PCR reads, gives a single entry per CDR3 protein. Among hundreds of thousands of distinct CDR3 sequences listed, approximately 15% were seen once. Sample: blood. The receptors originated from a woman aged 25 to 39 with Graves' hyperthyroidism.

In its sample, this clonotype was seen a few times. The chain joins TRBV28 to TRBJ2-7; D assignment may be TRBD1 or TRBD2 (5 bases each). The CDR3 length is 15 residues. V shed 3 bases and J shed 3 bases, with 15 bases lying between them. The germline V gene has CDR1 MDHEN and CDR2 SYDVKM. This CDR3 is CASSFSGGRGYEQYF. CDR3 nucleotides: TGTGCCAGCAGTTTTTCTGGGGGACGGGGCTACGAGCAGTACTTC.

This clonotype was detected many times. J is TRBJ1-1 and V is TRBV10-3, with TRBD1 matching 9 bases. The CDR3 contains 15 residues. The J segment lost 1 base and the V segment lost 4 bases, leaving 4 bases of the junction unmatched. Germline V gene lookup returns CDR1 ENHRY and CDR2 SYGVKD. Here the CDR3 reads CAISVSGQGNTEAFF. Here the CDR3 DNA reads TGTGCCATCAGTGTGTCGGGACAGGGGAACACTGAAGCTTTCTTT.

This clonotype has at least ten counts. The genes are TRBV6-2 or TRBV6-3 and TRBJ2-7; D is unclear. Deletions cut 5 bases from V and 7 bases from J, with 18 bases between. CDR1 and CDR2 from the germline V gene are MNHEY and SVGEGT. CDR3 size: 14 residues. CDR3 protein: CASSQPPNGGEQYF. Written as DNA, the CDR3 is TGTGCCAGCAGTCAACCCCCGAACGGTGGGGAGCAGTACTTC.

In this sample, this clonotype turned up a few times. This chain connects TRBV19 to TRBJ2-7, with D maybe TRBD2 (6 bases). The CDR3 loop spans 14 amino acids. V lost 4 bases and J lost 2, with 12 bases in between. Germline values: CDR1 LNHDA, CDR2 SQIVND (reference sequence). The CDR3 loop reads CASSTLAGTYEQYF. In nucleotides, the CDR3 is TGTGCCAGTAGTACACTGGCGGGGACCTACGAGCAGTACTTC.

This clonotype was seen many times. This chain connects TRBV3-1 to TRBJ2-7, with 7 bases that match TRBD2. Trimming at V came to 1 base and at J to 5 bases, leaving 8 bases not matched to a gene. The CDR3 runs to 15 residues. Germline lookup yields CDR1 LGHDT and CDR2 YNNKEL (reference sequence). CDR3 residues: CASSQGSGFDDEQYF. Written as DNA, the CDR3 is TGTGCCAGCAGCCAAGGTAGCGGGTTTGACGACGAGCAGTACTTC.

This clonotype occurred a few times. The chain recombines TRBV29-1 with TRBJ1-2; no clear D. The germline CDR1 and CDR2 sequences are SQVTM and ANQGSEA. There are 15 residues in the CDR3. V was clipped by 0 bases and J by 0 bases, with 11 bases between them. The CDR3 here is CSVEDRHVANYGYTF. Written as DNA, the CDR3 is TGCAGCGTTGAAGATAGGCACGTAGCTAACTATGGCTACACCTTC.

There are many counts of this clonotype. The chain carries TRBV18 and TRBJ1-1; possible D gene TRBD1, 5 bases. This CDR3 is built from 13 residues. V gave up 3 bases and J gave up 3 bases, with 8 bases separating them. Germline CDR1 reads KGHSH; CDR2 reads LQKENI. Written as DNA, the CDR3 is TGTGCCAGCTCACCGGGGCGATACACTGAAGCTTTCTTT. It encodes CASSPGRYTEAFF.

The chain recombines TRBV29-1 with TRBJ2-1, with 14 bases that match TRBD2. Germline V gene sequence: CDR1 SQVTM, CDR2 ANQGSEA. The CDR3 has 13 residues. V gave up 6 bases and J gave up 8 bases; unmatched junction bases: 3. In DNA form, the CDR3 reads TGCAGCGTCGGGACTAGCGGGAGCCATGAGCAGTTCTTC. Translated: CSVGTSGSHEQFF.

This clonotype was counted many times. V usage is TRBV28 and J usage is TRBJ2-3; no clear D. The V end lost 3 bases, the J end lost 4 bases, and 8 bases lay between the germline ends. The CDR3 has 13 residues. CDR1 is MDHEN and CDR2 is SYDVKM in the germline V gene. In DNA, the CDR3 is TGTGCCAGCAGTTTTGGTGTCGCAGATACGCAGTATTTT. This codes for CASSFGVADTQYF. The whole variable domain, filled in from reference TRBV28 and TRBJ2-3, reads DVKVTQSSRYLVKRTGEKVFLECVQDMDHENMFWYRQDPGLGLRLIYFSYDVKMKEKGDIPEGYSVSREKKERFSLILESASTNQTSMYLCASSFGVADTQYFGPGTRLTVL.

A few counts support this clonotype. The chain uses TRBV2 and TRBJ2-2, with 14 bases fitting TRBD2. Losses at the gene ends were 0 bases for V and 7 bases for J; bases not matched to a gene: 10. This CDR3 contains 19 residues. CDR1 and CDR2 (germline): SNHLY, FYNNEI. The CDR3 here is CASSEAILGLAGEVGELFF. As DNA, the CDR3 is TGTGCCAGCAGTGAAGCGATATTGGGACTAGCGGGAGAGGTCGGGGAGCTGTTTTTT.

Ten or more counts support this clonotype. The J gene is TRBJ2-2, the V gene TRBV18, with 13 bases that match TRBD2. Trimming took 3 bases from V and 6 from J; bases not matched to a gene: 7. From germline, CDR1 is KGHSH and CDR2 LQKENI. CDR3 length equals 17 residues. CDR3 sequence: CASSPGTSGTVAGELFF. The CDR3 region has the DNA TGTGCCAGCTCACCTGGGACTAGCGGGACAGTCGCCGGGGAGCTGTTTTTT.

The chain joins TRBV9 to TRBJ1-1; D perhaps matches TRBD1 (5 bases). Trimming cost V 7 bases and J 0 bases, with 10 bases left between them. This CDR3 spans 13 amino acids. CDR1 is SGDLS, CDR2 YYNGEE, per germline. CDR3 nucleotide sequence: TGTGCCAGCTCGACAGCAATGAACACTGAAGCTTTCTTT. It codes for CASSTAMNTEAFF.

This clonotype has ten or more counts. The chain joins TRBV3-1 to TRBJ2-2; 12 bases are a match to TRBD2. The CDR3 consists of 16 residues. Germline CDR1 and CDR2: LGHDT and YNNKEL (reference sequence). J gave up 6 bases and V 3 bases, and 5 bases lay outside the gene matches. The CDR3 is CASSQTTSGSAGELFF. CDR3 nucleotides: TGTGCCAGCAGCCAGACGACTAGCGGGAGCGCCGGGGAGCTGTTTTTT.

In this sample, this clonotype turned up a few times. This chain joins TRBV10-3 and TRBJ2-5, with D unresolved. The CDR3 is 15 residues long. The V end lost 0 bases, the J end lost 0 bases, and 8 bases lay between the germline ends. From germline, CDR1 is ENHRY and CDR2 SYGVKD. The CDR3: CAISESGRNQETQYF. The CDR3 DNA follows: TGTGCCATCAGTGAGTCAGGGCGGAACCAAGAGACCCAGTACTTC.